This passage covers 24 T cell receptor beta chains from one sample sequenced in a study of blood T cell repertoires in COVID-19. Generated by immunoSEQ multiplex PCR, the TCRdb table keeps only in-frame clones and is missing some. The table lists 45,000 to 70,000 clones, 65% to 90% of them singletons. What was sequenced was peripheral blood. These receptor sequences come from a woman aged 80 or older with active or convalescent COVID-19.

The CDR3, as DNA: TGTGCCAGCAGCTTGTCCGGGTCCAGTTATAACTATGGCTACACCTTC. Protein sequence: CASSLSGSSYNYGYTF. The rearrangement joins TRBV5-6 to TRBJ1-2; the D is unclear. Trimming removed 1 base at V and 1 base at J, with 14 bases between. The CDR3 consists of 16 residues. CDR1 and CDR2 from the germline V gene are SGHDT and YYEEEE.

J is TRBJ2-7 and V is TRBV27; TRBD1 aligns across 8 bases. Trimming at V came to 6 bases and at J to 0 bases, leaving 1 base not matched to a gene. The CDR3 spans 13 residues. Germline CDR1 is MNHEY and CDR2 is SMNVEV (reference sequence). The CDR3 loop is CASRGQGSYEQYF. CDR3 bases: TGTGCCAGCAGAGGACAGGGCTCCTACGAGCAGTACTTC.

Written as DNA, the CDR3 is TGTGCCAGCAGCCCAACAGGGTACGAGCAGTACTTC. Its protein is CASSPTGYEQYF. The V and J genes are TRBV5-4 and TRBJ2-7; TRBD1 is a possible D gene (6 bases). The CDR3 covers 12 residues. V was pared by 4 bases and J by 4 bases, with 9 bases between. CDR1 and CDR2 from the germline V gene are SGHNT and YYREEE (reference sequence).

The V and J genes are TRBV3-1 (or the pseudogene TRBV3-2) and TRBJ2-7; D call uncertain. V lost 1 base to trimming and J lost 3 bases, with 4 bases between them. The CDR3 has 12 residues. CDR1 is LGHDT, CDR2 YNNKEL, per germline (reference sequence). CDR3 DNA: TGTGCCAGCAGCCAAGTTAACTACGAGCAGTACTTC. This sequence encodes CASSQVNYEQYF.

The chain is built from TRBV27 and TRBJ1-5; no reliable D call. Germline V gives CDR1 MNHEY, CDR2 SMNVEV (reference sequence). The CDR3 has 16 amino acids. V was clipped by 2 bases and J by 1 base, with 12 bases between them. CDR3 sequence (DNA): TGTGCCAGCAGTTTAAGTTCCAGGATCAGCAATCAGCCCCAGCATTTT. Translation gives CASSLSSRISNQPQHF.

This chain connects TRBV14 to TRBJ2-3, with 7 bases identical to TRBD1. V shed 7 bases and J 5 bases; nucleotides not matched to a gene: 6. The V gene's germline CDR1 is SGHDN and CDR2 FVKESK. This CDR3 has 13 residues. CDR3 region: CASTRQGGDTQYF. In DNA form, the CDR3 reads TGTGCCAGCACGAGACAGGGCGGAGATACGCAGTATTTT.

V usage is TRBV3-1 (or the pseudogene TRBV3-2) and J usage is TRBJ1-2; 8 positions agree with TRBD1. The CDR3 is made up of 15 amino acids. V lost 1 base to trimming and J lost 8 bases; unmatched junction nucleotides: 9. The V gene's germline CDR1 is LGHDT and CDR2 YNNKEL (reference sequence). CDR3 bases: TGTGCCAGCAGCCAAGTAGGACAGGGCAGCGGAGGCTACACCTTC. Its protein product is CASSQVGQGSGGYTF.

The chain joins TRBV7-3 to TRBJ2-3, with TRBD2 matching over 7 bases. CDR1 and CDR2 from the germline V gene are SGHTA and FQGTGA. Unmatched junction bases numbered 6, after V lost 5 bases and J lost 4 bases. CDR3 size: 14 residues. CDR3 protein: CASSAGLVSDTQYF. The CDR3 coding sequence is TGTGCCAGCAGCGCAGGACTAGTGTCAGATACGCAGTATTTT.

V and J are TRBV4-1 and TRBJ2-5, with TRBD2 matching over 14 bases. Germline V CDR1 and CDR2: MGHRA, YSYEKL. The CDR3 totals 18 residues. V shed 0 bases and J 1 base; nucleotides not matched to a gene: 4. CDR3 in DNA: TGCGCCAGCAGCCAAGACGGGACTAGCGGGGGACTCCAAGAGACCCAGTACTTC. Protein: CASSQDGTSGGLQETQYF.

J is TRBJ2-3 and V is TRBV7-3, with 8 nucleotides matching TRBD1. Germline assignment: CDR1 SGHTA and CDR2 FQGTGA. The CDR3 is 15 residues long. With V trimmed by 2 bases and J by 5 bases, 6 bases remained unmatched. The CDR3 sequence: CASSLVGQGLDTQYF. CDR3 bases: TGTGCCAGCAGCTTAGTCGGACAGGGATTAGATACGCAGTATTTT. The full variable domain, with the rest looked up from reference TRBV7-3 and TRBJ2-3, is GAGVSQTPSNKVTEKGKYVELRCDPISGHTALYWYRQSLGQGPEFLIYFQGTGAADDSGLPNDRFFAVRPEGSVSTLKIQRTERGDSAVYLCASSLVGQGLDTQYFGPGTRLTVL.

V gene TRBV5-6 combines with J gene TRBJ1-2; weak D call: TRBD1 (5 bases). The CDR3 runs 16 residues. Trimming took off 1 base at V and 5 bases at J, with 18 bases between the two ends. Per germline, CDR1 SGHDT and CDR2 YYEEEE. This chain's CDR3 is CASSLWGETARYGYTF. CDR3 in DNA: TGTGCCAGCAGCTTGTGGGGGGAAACTGCTAGATATGGCTACACCTTC.

This rearrangement joins TRBV4-1 to TRBJ2-2; 13 bases are shared with TRBD2. This CDR3 is built from 16 residues. The germline V gene has CDR1 MGHRA and CDR2 YSYEKL. After removal of 1 base from V and 4 bases from J, the junction contained 0 bases not matched to a gene. CDR3 amino acids: CASSQGTSGGTGELFF. CDR3 DNA: TGCGCCAGCAGCCAAGGGACTAGCGGGGGCACCGGGGAGCTGTTTTTT.

The chain combines TRBV6-2 or TRBV6-3 with TRBJ2-3; D is ambiguous. Germline loops: CDR1 MNHEY, CDR2 SVGEGT. V was shortened by 0 bases and J by 0 bases, with 7 bases between the two germline ends. The CDR3 is 15 amino acids. Here the CDR3 reads CASSYSTESTDTQYF. CDR3 DNA: TGTGCCAGCAGTTACTCTACGGAGAGCACAGATACGCAGTATTTT.

This chain joins TRBV24-1 and TRBJ1-2; 8 nucleotides agree with TRBD1. Germline V gene data show CDR1 as KGHDR and CDR2 as SFDVKD. The CDR3 extends over 13 amino acids. V dropped 7 bases and J dropped 5; count of bases not matched to a gene: 5. The chain's CDR3 is CATRQGDGYGYTF. CDR3 bases: TGTGCCACCAGACAGGGGGATGGGTATGGCTACACCTTC.

This sequence joins TRBV4-1 and TRBJ1-1; 7 nucleotides agree with TRBD1. The CDR3 spans 14 residues. V shed 5 bases and J 5 bases; nucleotides not matched to a gene: 8. Per germline, CDR1 MGHRA and CDR2 YSYEKL. The CDR3, as DNA: TGCGCCAGCAGCTCCCAGGGGGGTGGTACTGAAGCTTTCTTT. Translated: CASSSQGGGTEAFF.

This clone was seen more than once but under ten times. The chain employs TRBV19 and TRBJ1-2; 8 bases map to TRBD1. The CDR3 length is 15 residues. V was pared by 5 bases and J by 8 bases, with 13 bases of the junction left unmatched. Germline V gives CDR1 LNHDA, CDR2 SQIVND (reference sequence). CDR3: CASSSPTTGVGGYTF. Here the CDR3 DNA reads TGTGCCAGTAGTTCCCCGACGACAGGGGTTGGGGGCTACACCTTC.

The V and J genes are TRBV18 and TRBJ2-5; D ambiguous. Looked up from germline, CDR1 is KGHSH and CDR2 is LQKENI. This CDR3 spans 14 amino acids. V was pared by 1 base and J by 1 base, with 7 bases between. The CDR3, as DNA: TGTGCCAGCTCACCACTGGCAGTCCAAGAGACCCAGTACTTC. It yields the protein CASSPLAVQETQYF.

The chain uses TRBV3-1 (or the pseudogene TRBV3-2) and TRBJ2-5; D perhaps matches TRBD2 (6 bases). The germline V and J ends were trimmed by 0 bases and 5 bases, with 13 bases remaining between them. Per the germline V gene, CDR1 is LGHDT and CDR2 is YNNKEL (reference sequence). This CDR3 has 15 amino acids. As DNA, the CDR3 is TGTGCCAGCAGCCAAGATTTCGGGGGTTCCGAGACCCAGTACTTC. It codes for CASSQDFGGSETQYF.

CDR3 nucleotide sequence: TGTGCCAGCAGCTACCGGACAGATACAGATACGCAGTATTTT. Translation gives CASSYRTDTDTQYF. This chain uses TRBV7-9 with TRBJ2-3; weak D call: TRBD1 (6 bases). CDR3 length: 14 amino acids. The V and J ends lost 4 bases and 3 bases respectively, with 11 bases between them. Germline V gives CDR1 SEHNR, CDR2 FQNEAQ (reference sequence).

In regard to this clone: Lacking the conserved final phenylalanine or tryptophan, this CDR3 likely reflects a read error. No DNA is shown, since the ends of the CDR3 on it are uncertain; the CDR3 is the one TCRdb lists. The V gene is TRBV12-2, the J gene TRBJ1-4. TRBV12-2 is given as a pseudogene. Termini included, the CDR3 measures 8 amino acids. This CDR3 reads CASRLDEL.

This chain links TRBV18 with TRBJ2-5; D may be TRBD2 (5 bases). CDR1 is KGHSH and CDR2 is LQKENI in the germline V gene. CDR3 length: 14 residues. V shed 3 bases and J shed 4 bases, with 12 bases lying between them. CDR3 coding DNA: TGTGCCAGCTCACCGGCGGGTCCCCCAGAGACCCAGTACTTC. Its protein is CASSPAGPPETQYF.

This chain uses TRBV10-3 with TRBJ2-5; 12 bases are a match to TRBD2. V was clipped by 3 bases and J by 3 bases; unmatched bases: 8. The length of the CDR3 is 17 residues. Looked up from germline, CDR1 is ENHRY and CDR2 is SYGVKD. CDR3 protein: CAISDLMASGGEETQYF. DNA for the CDR3: TGTGCCATCAGTGATCTAATGGCTAGCGGGGGGGAAGAGACCCAGTACTTC.

The chain employs TRBV27 and TRBJ1-6; 10 bases are a match to TRBD1. The V gene's germline CDR1 is MNHEY and CDR2 SMNVEV (reference sequence). The junction had 3 bases not matched to a gene; V was cut back by 2 bases and J by 8 bases. The CDR3 is 15 amino acids. CDR3 loop: CASSLDRGHYSPLHF. The CDR3, as DNA: TGTGCCAGCAGTTTAGACAGGGGGCATTATTCACCCCTCCACTTT.

The chain recombines TRBV19 with TRBJ2-1; a weak D match, TRBD1 (7 bases). The CDR3 loop spans 15 amino acids. Germline values: CDR1 LNHDA, CDR2 SQIVND (reference sequence). Trimming left V 3 bases short and J 3 bases short, with 12 bases between. The CDR3 DNA reads TGTGCCAGTAGTATCCAGGGGGGAAACTACAATGAGCAGTTCTTC. Translating it yields CASSIQGGNYNEQFF.